This is a list of T cell receptor beta chains from one sample in a study of cytomegalovirus exposure and HLA in healthy donors. Assay: immunoSEQ multiplex PCR; the TCRdb copy retains only in-frame clones and omits some. The data contain around 88,000 clones, about 81% of them singletons. The sequencing sample was made of PBMCs. The receptor source for this set is a woman aged 40 to 55 in good health and CMV-seropositive. Both conserved end residues are trimmed from each CDR3.

v_call,cdr3_aa
TRBV6-1,ASSSGGGNTGELF
TRBV7-9,ASSQYNEKLF
TRBV29-1,SVVGGATNTEAF
TRBV7-8,ASSLAQQGTQPQH
TRBV5-8,ASSLGPRGQPNTEAF
TRBV30,ASPLSGLSSYNEQF
TRBV2,ASSPGQGGGYT
TRBV2,ASRKDRGYEQY
TRBV5-1,ANSFQGNTEAF
TRBV7-9,ASSPPGQGSYNYGYT
TRBV7-8,ASSPGTSGLLVQTQY
TRBV30,AWRRTGGNYEQY
TRBV5-6,ASSFAGGETQY
TRBV27,AGSLALLDSYNEQF
TRBV6-1,ASSGHGTAYEQY
TRBV5-1,ASSWTSGVTNEQF
TRBV30,AWSRVNTQY
TRBV5-1,ASSFQGQGPNTIY
TRBV2,ASREGQGLSYEQY
TRBV5-4,ASSLFMGQSTGSGNTIY
TRBV2,ASNQVNTEAF
TRBV28,ASSLGLSQTGELF
TRBV28,ASRGAGNTGELF
TRBV19,ASSNPPAADTQY
TRBV5-4,ATSGRGSTDTQY
TRBV18,ASSPGGQADTQY
TRBV4-1,ASSQDRGGAYYNEQF
TRBV7-9,ASSYGEDIQETQY
TRBV6-1,ASSPAQGHIYGYT
TRBV2,AITRDGNTIY
TRBV10-3,AISGTSGSTDTQY
TRBV19,ASQRLAGYNEQF
TRBV7-9,ASSLGVAAQETQY
TRBV10-3,AISELNRGETQY
TRBV12-5,ASAWGQNTEAF
TRBV5-1,ASSLVPPGELF
TRBV7-9,ASSLGQGLNTEAF
TRBV21-1,ASSKRRTSTDTQY
TRBV18,ASSPYEPRDREGYT
TRBV29-1,SHLAGDTQY
TRBV10-1,ASTPTGNYEQY
TRBV19,ASNQGSRGAQH
TRBV5-1,ASSLAGYGNTGELF
TRBV19,ASSINSGSRATGELF
TRBV30,AWSVSSGIYEQY
TRBV5-1,ASSSGLVDEWQF
TRBV19,ASGPGLGETQY
TRBV7-6,ASSLLVSYEQY
TRBV19,ASSPLAGSLTQY
TRBV10-3,AISEGRGDQPQH
TRBV4-1,ASSQALGQGVSGNTIY
TRBV21-1,ASRIRGPGNTIY
TRBV7-8,ASSTRQGATGELF
TRBV4-1,ASSQVGALNTEAF